The 15 T cell receptor beta chains below come from one sample, sequenced in a study of PD-L1 blockade in urothelial cancer. Time point given: pretreatment peripheral blood. The assay was immunoSEQ multiplex PCR, and TCRdb's table has in-frame clones only and misses some. The table includes some 65,000 clones, about 76% detected once. The sample in question was PBMCs, obtained around atezolizumab (anti-PD-L1) treatment. Source of these receptors: a man between 65 and 79 years old with urothelial cancer.

The chain employs TRBV19 and TRBJ2-1, with 8 bases aligning to TRBD2. V gave up 4 bases and J gave up 0 bases; unmatched junction bases: 5. This CDR3 contains 16 residues. Germline V CDR1 and CDR2: LNHDA, SQIVND (reference sequence). CDR3 DNA sequence: TGTGCCAGTAGTAGCGGGGGGACGAGCTCCTACAATGAGCAGTTCTTC. Residues: CASSSGGTSSYNEQFF.

V usage is TRBV29-1 and J usage is TRBJ1-1, with D possibly TRBD1 on 6 matching bases. Trimming cost V 7 bases and J 0 bases, with 15 bases left between them. This CDR3 is built from 14 residues. Germline V CDR1 and CDR2: SQVTM, ANQGSEA. The CDR3 loop is CSARRGPMNTEAFF. The CDR3 bases are TGCAGCGCTCGCAGGGGCCCTATGAACACTGAAGCTTTCTTT.

This chain uses TRBV28 with TRBJ2-2, with D possibly matching TRBD1 (6 bases). Germline CDR1 is MDHEN and CDR2 is SYDVKM. The length of the CDR3 is 14 residues. V was trimmed by 5 bases and J by 1 base, leaving 8 bases between them. The CDR3 DNA reads TGTGCCAGCAGTACGACAGGGAACACCGGGGAGCTGTTTTTT. Protein: CASSTTGNTGELFF.

The J gene is TRBJ2-2, the V gene TRBV30; 7 nucleotides agree with TRBD1. V trimming: 3 bases; J trimming: 5 bases; junction bases outside the gene matches: 12. The length of the CDR3 is 16 residues. CDR1 and CDR2 (germline): GTSNPN, SVGIG (reference sequence). The CDR3 sequence is CAWSQNRGVGTGELFF. For the CDR3, the DNA is TGTGCCTGGAGCCAGAACAGGGGCGTGGGGACCGGGGAGCTGTTTTTT.

The J gene is TRBJ2-3, the V gene TRBV4-2, with D perhaps matching TRBD2 (6 bases). The CDR3 has 17 amino acids. V lost 3 bases and J 0 bases, leaving 16 bases between the germline ends. Looked up from germline, CDR1 is LGHNA and CDR2 is YNFKEQ. CDR3: CASSQGRMGGSTDTQYF. CDR3 DNA: TGTGCCAGCAGCCAGGGGAGGATGGGCGGAAGCACAGATACGCAGTATTTT.

This chain links TRBV6-6 with TRBJ1-2; TRBD1 matches 7 bases. With V trimmed by 0 bases and J by 4 bases, 5 bases remained unmatched. The CDR3 totals 15 residues. Germline V CDR1 and CDR2: MNHNY, SVGAGI (reference sequence). CDR3 sequence (DNA): TGTGCCAGCAGTTACTCCCGGGACAGATCCTATGGCTACACCTTC. This codes for CASSYSRDRSYGYTF.

A single count supports this clone. One junction end disagrees with the germline gene, perhaps due to a read error. This chain joins TRBV30 and TRBJ1-1, with D tentatively TRBD1 (5 bases). The CDR3 covers 14 residues. Germline CDR1 and CDR2: GTSNPN and SVGIG (reference sequence). The CDR3 region has the DNA TGTGCCGGGAGTCCCGCGGGGCGCGTCACTGAAGCTTTCTTT. Protein sequence: CAGSPAGRVTEAFF.

The chain joins TRBV10-2 to TRBJ2-1, with TRBD2 matching 10 bases. CDR1 WSHSY and CDR2 SAAADI come from the germline V gene. The CDR3 is 13 amino acids. With V trimmed by 7 bases and J by 6 bases, 3 bases remained unmatched. CDR3 nucleotide sequence: TGCGCCAGCAAGCGGGGGGGCCCCAATGAGCAGTTCTTC. It translates to CASKRGGPNEQFF.

The chain joins TRBV6-5 to TRBJ1-1; 7 nucleotides agree with TRBD1. This CDR3 has 16 amino acids. The germline gives CDR1 MNHEY, CDR2 SVGAGI. V was clipped by 2 bases and J by 1 base; unmatched bases: 7. The CDR3 region is CASSYDRDKPNTEAFF. The CDR3 DNA is TGTGCCAGCAGTTACGACAGGGATAAACCGAACACTGAAGCTTTCTTT.

CDR3 in amino acids: CASSSTGSNEKLFF. CDR3 nucleotides: TGTGCCAGCAGTTCGACAGGGTCTAATGAAAAACTGTTTTTT. The gene calls are TRBV6-5 and TRBJ1-4; TRBD1 matches 7 bases. The CDR3 sequence is 14 residues long. Germline trimming cut 4 bases from V and 3 bases from J; bases unmatched to any gene: 2. Germline-derived CDR1 and CDR2 are MNHEY and SVGAGI.

This chain connects TRBV19 to TRBJ2-1; D remains ambiguous. V lost 5 bases and J 6 bases, leaving 11 bases between the germline ends. The CDR3 sequence is 13 residues long. CDR1 LNHDA and CDR2 SQIVND come from the germline V gene (reference sequence). The CDR3 DNA sequence: TGTGCCAGTAGTTTCGAGGCCGGCAATGAGCAGTTCTTC. Translated: CASSFEAGNEQFF.

The chain is built from TRBV6-1 and TRBJ2-1; 12 bases align to TRBD2. CDR1 is MNHNS, CDR2 SASEGT, per germline. The CDR3 length is 17 residues. Trimming cost V 4 bases and J 9 bases; bases outside gene matches: 13. The CDR3 DNA sequence: TGTGCCAGCAGTGGACCGGGACTAGCGGGCCCGCGGGGTGAGCAGTTCTTC. Amino acid sequence: CASSGPGLAGPRGEQFF.

The CDR3 here is CASSYRAGGTDTQYF. The CDR3 coding sequence is TGTGCCAGCAGTTATCGGGCGGGGGGCACAGATACGCAGTATTTT. The rearrangement uses TRBV6-5 and TRBJ2-3, with TRBD2 matching 7 bases. Germline V gene lookup returns CDR1 MNHEY and CDR2 SVGAGI. V lost 3 bases, J lost 1 base, and 4 bases stayed unmatched. The CDR3 is 15 residues long.

The genes are TRBV27 and TRBJ2-1; 8 positions agree with TRBD2. With 5 bases clipped from V and 0 bases from J, the junction kept 3 bases outside the gene matches. The CDR3 runs 15 residues. Per the germline V gene, CDR1 is MNHEY and CDR2 is SMNVEV (reference sequence). CDR3: CASSKRESSYNEQFF. The CDR3 nucleotides are TGTGCCAGCAGTAAGCGGGAGAGCTCCTACAATGAGCAGTTCTTC.

This clone has only one observation. The chain is built from TRBV15 and TRBJ2-7; 7 bases are shared with TRBD2. The germline CDR1 and CDR2 sequences are LNHNV and YYDKDF (reference sequence). Trimming removed 1 base from V and 3 bases from J; junction bases left unmatched: 6. The CDR3 has 15 amino acids. In nucleotides, the CDR3 is TGTGCCACCAGCAGAGCTACTAGCGTGAGCTACGAGCAGTACTTC. Its protein product is CATSRATSVSYEQYF.